The 9 T cell receptor beta chains listed next were all sequenced from one sample in a study of identical twins. TCRdb analysed the 5' RACE reads with MiXCR anew, one entry per CDR3 protein. The table includes hundreds of thousands of distinct CDR3 sequences, 21% detected once. These data were also reused for a study on T cells expressing NK-cell markers.

Material for sequencing was PBMCs. The receptors were gathered from a woman aged 18-29 years in good health.

This clonotype appeared many times. The rearrangement links TRBV24-1 to TRBJ2-3; TRBD1 matches at 7 bases. V lost 2 bases to trimming and J lost 4 bases; unmatched junction nucleotides: 5. The CDR3 length is 15 residues. From germline, CDR1 is KGHDR and CDR2 SFDVKD. The DNA of the CDR3 is TGTGCCACCAGTGATTCCAGACAGGGAGCAGATACGCAGTATTTT. Amino acids: CATSDSRQGADTQYF.

The chain employs TRBV4-3 and TRBJ1-5; D is uncertain. The CDR3 totals 15 residues. Trimming cost V 1 base and J 4 bases, with 11 bases left between them. CDR1 LGHNA and CDR2 YSLEER come from the germline V gene. CDR3 DNA sequence: TGCGCCAGCAGCCAAGTACTACAGACTAATCAGCCCCAGCATTTT. It yields the protein CASSQVLQTNQPQHF.

The chain uses TRBV7-2 and TRBJ2-7; D is unresolved. The V end was cut by 3 bases, the J end by 2 bases, with 11 bases between. CDR1 and CDR2 (germline): SGHTA, FQGNSA. The CDR3 is 14 residues long. The CDR3 coding sequence is TGTGCCAGCAGCTTTCGTCCTCGAGCCTACGAGCAGTACTTC. This gives the protein CASSFRPRAYEQYF. Together with reference TRBV7-2 and TRBJ2-7, the CDR3 gives the full variable domain: GAGVSQSPSNKVTEKGKDVELRCDPISGHTALYWYRQSLGQGLEFLIYFQGNSAPDKSGLPSDRFSAERTGGSVSTLTIQRTQQEDSAVYLCASSFRPRAYEQYFGPGTRLTVT.

This clonotype was seen more than once but under ten times. The rearrangement uses TRBV29-1 and TRBJ2-1; TRBD2 matches 9 bases. Germline loops: CDR1 SQVTM, CDR2 ANQGSEA. The junction had 10 bases not matched to a gene; V was cut back by 7 bases and J by 6 bases. CDR3 length: 14 residues. The CDR3 is CSGGREGRSNEQFF. CDR3 DNA: TGCAGCGGGGGGCGGGAGGGCCGCTCCAATGAGCAGTTCTTC.

This chain uses TRBV29-1 with TRBJ2-7; TRBD1 might be the D (5 bases). V lost 4 bases and J 0 bases, leaving 10 bases between the germline ends. Germline V gene lookup returns CDR1 SQVTM and CDR2 ANQGSEA. This CDR3 has 13 amino acids. This chain's CDR3 is CSVVGEVSYEQYF. The CDR3 DNA follows: TGCAGCGTTGTAGGGGAAGTCTCCTACGAGCAGTACTTC.

This clonotype came up a few times. The rearrangement uses TRBV6-2 or TRBV6-3 and TRBJ2-5; 9 positions match TRBD2. The CDR3 is 15 residues long. Germline-derived CDR1 and CDR2 are MNHEY and SVGEGT. The V and J ends lost 5 bases and 5 bases, in that order; junction bases with no gene match: 9. In nucleotides, the CDR3 is TGTGCCAGCAGTCCCGGACTAGCGCCGCCGGAGACCCAGTACTTC. Its protein product is CASSPGLAPPETQYF.

V and J are TRBV9 and TRBJ2-1, with D uncertain. The CDR3 runs to 13 residues. Trimming removed 3 bases at V and 0 bases at J, with 4 bases between. Germline V gene sequence: CDR1 SGDLS, CDR2 YYNGEE. The CDR3 DNA follows: TGTGCCAGCAGCGCGCGCTCCTACAATGAGCAGTTCTTC. Amino acid sequence: CASSARSYNEQFF.

This clonotype occurred a few times. CDR3 nucleotide sequence: TGTGCCATCAGTGAGGATAGGGATCAGCCCCAGCATTTT. Translating it yields CAISEDRDQPQHF. The rearrangement uses TRBV10-3 and TRBJ1-5; D is undetermined. The length of the CDR3 is 13 residues. Germline lookup yields CDR1 ENHRY and CDR2 SYGVKD. Trimming removed 2 bases at V and 5 bases at J, with 7 bases between.

The chain uses TRBV9 and TRBJ1-2; maybe TRBD1 (5 bases). The CDR3 covers 12 residues. The ends were cut back, 5 bases at V and 8 bases at J, with 13 bases in the middle. Germline V gene data show CDR1 as SGDLS and CDR2 as YYNGEE. CDR3 in DNA: TGTGCCAGCAGTGGCGGCAGGGACGGCTACACCTTC. It yields the protein CASSGGRDGYTF.